The 9 T cell receptor beta chains below were found in one sample sequenced in a study of neurological immune-mediated disorders. TCRdb independently ran MiXCR on the 5' RACE reads; one entry per CDR3 protein. The data hold about 66,000 distinct CDR3 sequences, with roughly 3.2% observed a single time. The sequenced material came from PBMCs. These TCRs come from a man aged 40-50 years with multiple sclerosis.

This clonotype was seen at least ten times. The J gene is TRBJ2-7, the V gene TRBV7-6; D is possibly TRBD1 (7 bases). The germline gives CDR1 SGHVS, CDR2 FNYEAQ. This CDR3 comprises 13 residues. Trimming stripped 5 bases from V and 5 bases from J, with 13 bases between. For the CDR3, the DNA is TGTGCCAGCAGCCGGGGACAGCGGGACGAGCAGTACTTC. Translating gives CASSRGQRDEQYF.

This clonotype was counted a few times. The rearrangement links TRBV5-1 to TRBJ2-2; D is uncertain. Trimming stripped 8 bases from V and 6 bases from J, with 11 bases between. The length of the CDR3 is 12 residues. Per germline, CDR1 SGHRS and CDR2 YFSETQ. This chain's CDR3 is CASVMGSGELFF. The CDR3, as DNA: TGCGCCAGTGTTATGGGATCCGGGGAGCTGTTTTTT.

About this clonotype itself: One end of the junction varies from germline; a read error may be responsible. The rearrangement links TRBV10-2 to TRBJ1-6, with D unclear. CDR3 length: 16 residues. Germline loops: CDR1 WSHSY, CDR2 SAAADI. The DNA of the CDR3 is TGCGCCAGCAGTGAGGGAGGCCTCTCCTATAATTCAACCCTCAACTTT. Translation: CASSEGGLSYNSTLNF.

This clonotype was seen ten or more times. The chain uses TRBV24-1 and TRBJ2-7; no firm D call. V lost 1 base and J 6 bases, leaving 6 bases between the germline ends. CDR1 and CDR2 from the germline V gene are KGHDR and SFDVKD. The length of the CDR3 is 12 residues. The CDR3 spells CATSDLKTEQYF. DNA for the CDR3: TGTGCCACCAGTGATTTAAAGACCGAGCAGTACTTC.

This clonotype appeared many times. The V call is TRBV24-1, the J call TRBJ2-3; 9 positions agree with TRBD2. With V trimmed by 2 bases and J by 5 bases, 7 bases remained unmatched. Germline V gene data show CDR1 as KGHDR and CDR2 as SFDVKD. The CDR3 totals 16 residues. CDR3 DNA sequence: TGTGCCACCAGTGATTCGCGGGAGGGAGGAGTAGATACGCAGTATTTT. Its protein is CATSDSREGGVDTQYF.

This clonotype was counted at least ten times. The J gene is TRBJ2-7, the V gene TRBV12-3 or TRBV12-4; D gene uncertain. CDR3 size: 11 residues. V lost 5 bases and J lost 6, with 8 bases in between. DNA of the CDR3: TGTGCCAGCAGTGCTAGTAGCGAGCAGTACTTC. This encodes CASSASSEQYF.

There are many counts of this clonotype. The chain has TRBV10-2 and TRBJ1-3, with 7 bases lining up with TRBD1. Germline V gene sequence: CDR1 WSHSY, CDR2 SAAADI. V trimming: 6 bases; J trimming: 0 bases; junction bases outside the gene matches: 8. This CDR3 is 16 amino acids long. DNA for the CDR3: TGCGCCAGCAGGCCGGGACAGAGGATCTCTGGAAACACCATATATTTT. Translated, it gives CASRPGQRISGNTIYF.

The sample holds many counts of this clonotype. The chain joins TRBV3-1 to TRBJ2-3; 7 bases are a match to TRBD2. The CDR3 totals 16 residues. V lost 6 bases and J lost 2; bases outside the gene matches: 11. CDR1 is LGHDT and CDR2 is YNNKEL in the germline V gene (reference sequence). The CDR3 DNA reads as TGTGCCAGCAGACGTGAACTAGCGTCTCCCACAGATACGCAGTATTTT. Protein product: CASRRELASPTDTQYF.

This clonotype has at least ten counts. The rearrangement uses TRBV20-1 and TRBJ1-1; D gene ambiguous. Germline V CDR1 and CDR2: DFQATT, SNEGSKA (reference sequence). There are 13 residues in the CDR3. V was shortened by 1 base and J by 0 bases, with 6 bases between the two germline ends. The CDR3 nucleotides are TGCAGTGCTAGAGGGGATATGAACACTGAAGCTTTCTTT. It codes for CSARGDMNTEAFF.